The 10 T cell receptor beta chains listed next were all sequenced from one sample in a study of shared clonotypes between healthy human individuals. Produced via immunoSEQ multiplex PCR; TCRdb's table is partial and in-frame only. The sample contains 950,000 to 1,100,000 clones, roughly 75% of which appear only once. The sequencing input was memory CD4+ T cells sorted from blood. As for subset: CD45RA-negative fraction. These receptors all come from a man aged 18 to 29 in good health.

The genes are TRBV14 and TRBJ2-6; D remains unclear. Per germline, CDR1 SGHDN and CDR2 FVKESK. The CDR3 is 13 residues long. With 4 bases removed from V and 5 bases from J, the gap between germline ends came to 6 bases. The DNA for the CDR3 is TGTGCCAGCAGCCCGAACAGGGCCAACGTCCTGACTTTC. Amino acids: CASSPNRANVLTF. Together with reference TRBV14 and TRBJ2-6, the CDR3 gives the full variable domain: EAGVTQFPSHSVIEKGQTVTLRCDPISGHDNLYWYRRVMGKEIKFLLHFVKESKQDESGMPNNRFLAERTGGTYSTLKVQPAELEDSGVYFCASSPNRANVLTFGAGSRLTVL.

The chain couples TRBV30 to TRBJ1-2; unclear D gene. The CDR3 contains 13 residues. Trimming took off 8 bases at V and 7 bases at J, with 20 bases between the two ends. Germline CDR1 and CDR2: GTSNPN and SVGIG (reference sequence). CDR3 bases: TGTGCCGGTACAATTTGGAACGACGCTGGCTACACCTTC. It translates to CAGTIWNDAGYTF.

The rearrangement links TRBV18 to TRBJ2-7, with 7 bases fitting TRBD1. Germline lookup yields CDR1 KGHSH and CDR2 LQKENI. The V gene end was trimmed by 2 bases and the J gene end by 6 bases; junction bases not matched to a gene: 4. The CDR3 spans 13 residues. CDR3 region: CASSPTGVREQYF. The CDR3 bases are TGTGCCAGCTCACCAACAGGGGTACGCGAGCAGTACTTC.

A word on this clone: The sample has other DNA sequences that encode this CDR3 too. The rearrangement links TRBV11-2 to TRBJ2-7; D unresolved. CDR3 length: 11 amino acids. V was clipped by 1 base and J by 4 bases, with 2 bases between them. Germline assignment: CDR1 SGHAT and CDR2 FQNNGV. The CDR3 region is CASSLVYEQYF. The CDR3 nucleotides are TGTGCCAGCAGCTTAGTTTACGAGCAGTACTTC.

The rearrangement joins TRBV7-2 to TRBJ2-7; the match to TRBD1 covers 7 bases. The CDR3 sequence is 14 residues long. Trimming removed 3 bases from V and 2 bases from J; junction bases left unmatched: 4. The germline gives CDR1 SGHTA, CDR2 FQGNSA. CDR3: CASSFLGGTYEQYF. CDR3 nucleotides: TGTGCCAGCAGCTTCCTAGGGGGCACCTACGAGCAGTACTTC.

This clone was counted only a few times. J is TRBJ1-3 and V is TRBV2; TRBD1 might be the D (5 bases). Deletions cut 5 bases from V and 3 bases from J, with 8 bases between. This CDR3 has 13 amino acids. Per the germline V gene, CDR1 is SNHLY and CDR2 is FYNNEI. CDR3 amino acids: CASSQGFGNTIYF. The CDR3 DNA reads as TGTGCCAGCAGTCAGGGTTTTGGAAACACCATATATTTT.

This sequence joins TRBV7-2 and TRBJ2-1; D not resolved. The CDR3 runs 14 residues. V was clipped by 5 bases and J by 0 bases, with 8 bases between them. The germline CDR1 and CDR2 sequences are SGHTA and FQGNSA. CDR3 DNA sequence: TGTGCCAGCAGCCCGGATAACTCCTACAATGAGCAGTTCTTC. Protein: CASSPDNSYNEQFF.

The V call is TRBV6-5, the J call TRBJ2-5, with TRBD1 identical over 8 bases. There are 14 residues in the CDR3. J lost 5 bases, V lost 0 bases, and 2 bases had no gene match. The germline V gene has CDR1 MNHEY and CDR2 SVGAGI. The CDR3 region is CASSYSTGVETQYF. CDR3 DNA sequence: TGTGCCAGCAGTTACTCGACAGGGGTCGAGACCCAGTACTTC.

This rearrangement joins TRBV7-2 to TRBJ1-1; the D gene is possibly TRBD1 (5 bases). Germline CDR1 is SGHTA and CDR2 is FQGNSA. This CDR3 is 17 amino acids long. The V end was cut by 5 bases, the J end by 1 base, with 20 bases between. The CDR3 DNA reads as TGTGCCAGCAGCCTACCGAGGGGCGGGGCCCCGAACACTGAAGCTTTCTTT. It translates to CASSLPRGGAPNTEAFF.

Turning to this clone: The sample contains more than one DNA sequence encoding this CDR3. V is TRBV5-1 and J is TRBJ1-1, with no clear D. The CDR3 loop spans 12 amino acids. Trimming took 5 bases from V and 5 from J, leaving 10 bases between them. Germline CDR1 is SGHRS and CDR2 is YFSETQ. Here the CDR3 DNA reads TGCGCCAGCAGTGGGGAAGGGACTGAAGCTTTCTTT. Translating gives CASSGEGTEAFF.